This TCR beta chain originates from a study of cytomegalovirus exposure and HLA in healthy donors. The PCR made use of 60 Vbeta and 13 Jbeta primers. Sequenced by immunoSEQ multiplex PCR; TCRdb stores in-frame clones only, minus some. The repertoire includes about 190,000 clones, more than 75% of them detected once, and around 3.6% sits in the top ten. The sample taken for sequencing was PBMCs. The sequence derives from a man aged 40-49 years in good health and CMV-seropositive.

CDR3: CASSPTPGQGYGYTF. CDR3 in DNA: TGTGCCAGCTCACCAACTCCGGGACAGGGGTATGGCTACACCTTC. The chain joins TRBV18 to TRBJ1-2; 10 bases are shared with TRBD1. This CDR3 is 15 amino acids long. J was trimmed by 5 bases and V by 2 bases; bases with no gene match: 5. CDR1 is KGHSH, CDR2 LQKENI, per germline. Drawing the rest from reference TRBV18 and TRBJ1-2, the complete variable domain is NAGVMQNPRHLVRRRGQEARLRCSPMKGHSHVYWYRQLPEEGLKFMVYLQKENIIDESGMPKERFSAEFPKEGPSILRIQQVVRGDSAAYFCASSPTPGQGYGYTFGSGTRLTVV.